This T cell receptor (beta chain) was sequenced in a study of early T cells in non-severe SARS-CoV-2 infection. For the study at large: Sequencing was performed on bulk RNA from unsorted whole blood, leaving chains unpaired. Study-level findings and limits: Comparison of clonotypes with VDJdb favored anti-spike CD8 responses while missing private and CD4 specificities.

Unique molecular identifier tags were affixed to discrete cDNA molecules. Using its own MiXCR run on the 5' RACE reads, TCRdb lists one record per CDR3 protein. The data show about 64,000 distinct CDR3 sequences, around 20% seen once. This clonotype was observed a few times. Its antigen is not known. CDR3 size: 16 residues. Between the trimmed V and J ends, which lost 5 bases and 4 bases, there was a span of 17 bases. Germline V CDR1 and CDR2: SGHVS, FNYEAQ. The input for sequencing was whole blood, taken at baseline. The receptor's source is an adult who was a healthcare worker with PCR-confirmed SARS-CoV-2 infection or an uninfected control (not recorded which). The chain combines TRBV7-6 with TRBJ2-2; weak D call: TRBD2 (6 bases). The CDR3: CASSPTPGSGTGELFF. The CDR3 DNA reads as TGTGCCAGCAGCCCGACGCCCGGGAGTGGCACCGGGGAGCTGTTTTTT.